The T cell receptor beta chain described here comes from a study of post-analysis software for immune sequencing data. As regards this clonotype: Antigen specificity is unknown.

CDR3 length equals 15 residues. Germline-derived CDR1 and CDR2 are SGHNT and YENEEA. V was cut by 1 base and J by 2 bases, with 9 bases left in between. Included in the TCR beta cDNA libraries were unique molecular identifiers. T cells, about 0.85 to 11 million of them, yielded some 540,000 cDNA molecules. TCRdb re-analysed the PCR reads in MiXCR, keeping a single row per CDR3 protein. This table has 600,000 to 750,000 distinct CDR3 sequences, approximately 59% appearing once. The study, taken as a whole, reports: Strong same-batch co-clustering of samples appeared with F measure clustering. Four or five TRBV segments (TRBV5-6, TRBV5-1 and TRBV20-1 among them) occurred more frequently in patients than in controls. Diversity measured as normalized Chao1 was significantly lower in multiple sclerosis patients than in controls.

The source material was blood. This sequence was found in a girl aged 2-10 years with multiple sclerosis. V is TRBV11-3 and J is TRBJ2-1; the D gene is possibly TRBD1 (5 bases). The CDR3 DNA sequence: TGTGCCAGCAGCTTAGCAGGGATGACCTACAATGAGCAGTTCTTC. As protein: CASSLAGMTYNEQFF.